This T cell receptor beta chain was captured in a study of blood T cell repertoires in COVID-19. Profiling relied on immunoSEQ multiplex PCR, and the TCRdb table lists in-frame clones only, not all of them. The repertoire includes around 250,000 clones, less than 95% of them detected once, and around 2.8% sits in the top ten. The germline CDR1 and CDR2 sequences are SGHRS and YFSETQ. With 4 bases removed from V and 2 bases from J, the gap between germline ends came to 6 bases. CDR3 size: 12 residues. Individuals drawn from under 30 US areas were roughly 18 to 95 years old. The clonotype originates from a middle-aged man who had been exposed to COVID-19. The sequenced sample was PBMCs or T cells enriched from blood (not recorded which). V is TRBV5-1 and J is TRBJ1-1; D unclear. CDR3 nucleotide sequence: TGCGCCAGCAGCATGAGTAACACTGAAGCTTTCTTT. This sequence encodes CASSMSNTEAFF.